A single sample gave rise to the 25 T cell receptor beta chains below, sequenced in a study of cytomegalovirus exposure and HLA in healthy donors. PCR used 60 Vbeta primers and 13 Jbeta primers. Sequencing used immunoSEQ multiplex PCR; TCRdb keeps in-frame clones, though not all of them. This sample yields roughly 120,000 clones, of which around 10% are seen a single time; 3% belongs to the top ten. Sequenced input: PBMCs. The receptors here all came from a man aged 25 to 45 in good health and CMV-seronegative.

The chain links TRBV5-4 to TRBJ2-3, with TRBD1 matching 10 bases. CDR3 size: 15 residues. CDR1 is SGHNT and CDR2 is YYREEE in the germline V gene (reference sequence). The V segment lost 2 bases and the J segment 5 bases; nucleotides outside the gene matches: 5. CDR3 sequence reads: CASSFSRDRGDTQYF. The CDR3 bases are TGTGCCAGCAGCTTTTCCCGGGACAGGGGAGATACGCAGTATTTT. Together with reference TRBV5-4 and TRBJ2-3, the CDR3 gives the full variable domain: ETGVTQSPTHLIKTRGQQVTLRCSSQSGHNTVSWYQQALGQGPQFIFQYYREEENGRGNFPPRFSGLQFPNYSSELNVNALELDDSALYLCASSFSRDRGDTQYFGPGTRLTVL.

This clone was recorded a few times. V is TRBV2 and J is TRBJ1-6; maybe TRBD1 (5 bases). Trimming removed 10 bases at V and 7 bases at J, with 20 bases between. This CDR3 comprises 15 residues. Germline V lookup: CDR1 SNHLY, CDR2 FYNNEI. The CDR3 DNA sequence: TGTGCCAACCTTCGCGAGCAGGGAGGGAATTCACCCCTCCACTTT. It is translated as CANLREQGGNSPLHF.

The chain has TRBV5-1 and TRBJ2-3; D is perhaps TRBD1 (6 bases). V was cut by 2 bases and J by 8 bases, with 15 bases left in between. This CDR3 has 14 amino acids. The germline CDR1 and CDR2 sequences are SGHRS and YFSETQ. CDR3: CASSLGGQIPTQYF. Here the CDR3 DNA reads TGCGCCAGCAGCTTAGGGGGACAAATTCCTACGCAGTATTTT.

J is TRBJ2-2 and V is TRBV7-2; no definite D call. The germline V and J ends were trimmed by 0 bases and 1 base, with 6 bases remaining between them. CDR1 SGHTA and CDR2 FQGNSA come from the germline V gene. CDR3 size: 15 residues. CDR3 in amino acids: CASSLAAGNTGELFF. The CDR3 region has the DNA TGTGCCAGCAGCTTAGCGGCAGGGAACACCGGGGAGCTGTTTTTT.

The CDR3 loop reads CASSQDSRDRAGYTF. The CDR3 DNA sequence: TGTGCCAGCAGCCAGGACAGCCGGGACAGGGCTGGCTACACCTTC. J is TRBJ1-2 and V is TRBV7-6; TRBD1 agrees at 9 bases. The trim removed 5 bases at V and 7 bases at J, leaving 11 bases unmatched. The V gene's germline CDR1 is SGHVS and CDR2 FNYEAQ. The CDR3 runs 15 residues.

This chain links TRBV6-5 with TRBJ2-7; tentatively, D is TRBD1 (6 bases). The CDR3 has 15 amino acids. Germline CDR1 and CDR2: MNHEY and SVGAGI. The V end lost 6 bases, the J end lost 3 bases, and 18 bases lay between the germline ends. The CDR3, as DNA: TGTGCCAGCAGCCTTTACTCAGGGGTAGGCTACGAGCAGTACTTC. Its protein is CASSLYSGVGYEQYF.

The chain joins TRBV9 to TRBJ2-1; D ambiguous. The CDR3 is 14 amino acids. V lost 2 bases, J lost 5 bases, and 11 bases lay in between. CDR1 is SGDLS and CDR2 is YYNGEE in the germline V gene. The CDR3 sequence: CASSVTGTHNEQFF. The CDR3 DNA reads as TGTGCCAGCAGCGTTACGGGTACGCACAATGAGCAGTTCTTC. Using reference TRBV9 and TRBJ2-1 for the parts outside the CDR3, the full variable domain is DSGVTQTPKHLITATGQRVTLRCSPRSGDLSVYWYQQSLDQGLQFLIQYYNGEERAKGNILERFSAQQFPDLHSELNLSSLELGDSALYFCASSVTGTHNEQFFGPGTRLTVL.

This clone was found a few times. The chain joins TRBV2 to TRBJ2-5, with D possibly being TRBD2 (5 bases). V shed 4 bases and J shed 4 bases, with 7 bases lying between them. CDR1 SNHLY and CDR2 FYNNEI come from the germline V gene. This CDR3 is 12 amino acids long. The CDR3 sequence: CASSGRLETQYF. The CDR3 DNA sequence: TGTGCCAGCAGTGGGAGGTTAGAGACCCAGTACTTC.

The V call is TRBV7-2, the J call TRBJ1-2; a weak D match, TRBD1 (5 bases). The ends were cut back, 5 bases at V and 0 bases at J, with 19 bases in the middle. The CDR3 runs to 17 residues. Looked up from germline, CDR1 is SGHTA and CDR2 is FQGNSA. The CDR3 loop reads CASSPEGQGAANYGYTF. CDR3 coding DNA: TGTGCCAGCAGCCCCGAAGGGCAGGGCGCCGCTAACTATGGCTACACCTTC.

A few counts support this clone. The chain employs TRBV7-2 and TRBJ2-5; 7 nucleotides line up with TRBD2. The V gene end was trimmed by 0 bases and the J gene end by 4 bases; junction bases not matched to a gene: 5. CDR3 length: 15 amino acids. Germline V gene lookup returns CDR1 SGHTA and CDR2 FQGNSA. CDR3: CASSLAGGEIETQYF. CDR3 nucleotides: TGTGCCAGCAGCTTAGCGGGGGGGGAAATAGAGACCCAGTACTTC.

This clone was observed a few times. J is TRBJ1-5 and V is TRBV7-9; the match to TRBD1 covers 8 bases. V lost 5 bases, J lost 3 bases, and 6 bases stayed unmatched. This CDR3 is built from 15 residues. Looked up from germline, CDR1 is SEHNR and CDR2 is FQNEAQ (reference sequence). The CDR3 DNA follows: TGTGCCAGCAGCATGGGACAGGCGGACAATCAGCCCCAGCATTTT. Residues: CASSMGQADNQPQHF.

The rearrangement uses TRBV5-1 and TRBJ1-1; possible D gene TRBD1, 6 bases. Germline lookup yields CDR1 SGHRS and CDR2 YFSETQ. Trimming cost V 4 bases and J 5 bases, with 18 bases left between them. The length of the CDR3 is 15 residues. DNA of the CDR3: TGCGCCAGCAGCCCATTGGGAGGGGGTGGAACTGAAGCTTTCTTT. Translating it yields CASSPLGGGGTEAFF.

The genes are TRBV28 and TRBJ2-7; D unresolved. V was shortened by 6 bases and J by 2 bases, with 5 bases between the two germline ends. Germline assignment: CDR1 MDHEN and CDR2 SYDVKM. The CDR3 has 11 amino acids. In DNA form, the CDR3 reads TGTGCCAGCAGCCAAACCTACGAGCAGTACTTC. Its translation: CASSQTYEQYF.

A few counts support this clone. The chain links TRBV6-1 to TRBJ2-1; 10 bases agree with TRBD1. V lost 4 bases to trimming and J lost 14 bases; unmatched junction nucleotides: 8. The CDR3 is made up of 13 amino acids. The V gene's germline CDR1 is MNHNS and CDR2 SASEGT. The CDR3 coding sequence is TGTGCCAGCAGTGGCCTCCGAGGACAGGGGGAGTTCTTC. Its protein is CASSGLRGQGEFF.

DNA of the CDR3: TGTGCCAGCAGCTCTTTGGGACAGCGCTATCAGCCCCAGCATTTT. Protein sequence: CASSSLGQRYQPQHF. The chain uses TRBV7-2 and TRBJ1-5; 7 bases are a match to TRBD1. Germline V gene data show CDR1 as SGHTA and CDR2 as FQGNSA. Germline trimming cut 4 bases from V and 5 bases from J; bases unmatched to any gene: 8. The CDR3 is 15 residues long.

This clone occurred a few times. V gene TRBV5-1 combines with J gene TRBJ1-6, with TRBD1 identical over 9 bases. The junction had 6 bases not matched to a gene; V was cut back by 4 bases and J by 7 bases. CDR1 SGHRS and CDR2 YFSETQ come from the germline V gene. The CDR3 runs 15 residues. CDR3 loop: CASSTGTGRNSPLHF. The CDR3 nucleotides read TGCGCCAGCAGCACGGGGACAGGGCGGAATTCACCCCTCCACTTT.

The chain carries TRBV30 and TRBJ1-4; 8 positions agree with TRBD1. CDR3 size: 15 residues. The germline V gene encodes CDR1 GTSNPN and CDR2 SVGIG (reference sequence). J gave up 4 bases and V 3 bases, and 7 bases lay outside the gene matches. CDR3 in DNA: TGTGCCTGGAGCCCGTTGACAGGGGATAATGAAAAACTGTTTTTT. It codes for CAWSPLTGDNEKLFF.

This clone was counted between two and nine times. This rearrangement joins TRBV7-2 to TRBJ2-3; TRBD2 agrees at 11 bases. Germline assignment: CDR1 SGHTA and CDR2 FQGNSA. The CDR3 runs 17 residues. Losses at the gene ends were 0 bases for V and 5 bases for J; bases not matched to a gene: 7. In nucleotides, the CDR3 is TGTGCCAGCAGCTTAGCATCGGTAGCGGGGGGGTTAGATACGCAGTATTTT. Translated, it gives CASSLASVAGGLDTQYF.

This clone was observed a handful of times. The rearrangement links TRBV27 to TRBJ2-2, with 7 bases lining up with TRBD2. The J segment lost 6 bases and the V segment lost 4 bases, leaving 5 bases of the junction unmatched. CDR1 is MNHEY, CDR2 SMNVEV, per germline (reference sequence). The CDR3 is 14 residues long. The CDR3 protein is CASSWGGNAGELFF. DNA for the CDR3: TGTGCCAGCAGTTGGGGGGGAAACGCCGGGGAGCTGTTTTTT.

There are a few counts of this clone. The chain has TRBV7-9 and TRBJ1-4; 9 bases fit TRBD1. The CDR3 has 16 amino acids. With V trimmed by 5 bases and J by 0 bases, 4 bases remained unmatched. Germline V lookup: CDR1 SEHNR, CDR2 FQNEAQ (reference sequence). CDR3 loop: CASSEDRGPTNEKLFF. The CDR3 bases are TGTGCCAGCAGCGAGGACAGGGGACCAACTAATGAAAAACTGTTTTTT.

This clone was observed a handful of times. V usage is TRBV27 and J usage is TRBJ1-5, with 10 positions matching TRBD1. After removal of 6 bases from V and 5 bases from J, the junction contained 19 bases not matched to a gene. This CDR3 has 19 amino acids. Per germline, CDR1 MNHEY and CDR2 SMNVEV (reference sequence). In DNA form, the CDR3 reads TGTGCCAGCAGCCTACTCCTGCTCCGGGACAGGGGATTTCATCAGCCCCAGCATTTT. Translated: CASSLLLLRDRGFHQPQHF.

This chain uses TRBV5-1 with TRBJ2-7; a weak D match, TRBD1 (5 bases). Trimming pared 0 bases from V and 3 bases from J, leaving 16 bases between. From germline, CDR1 is SGHRS and CDR2 YFSETQ. The CDR3 extends over 16 amino acids. CDR3 DNA: TGCGCCAGCAGCTTGGGGGCCCTGCAGGGAATCTACGAGCAGTACTTC. Its protein product is CASSLGALQGIYEQYF.

This clone occurred a few times. The CDR3 reads CASSLGQGDKNIQYF. In DNA form, the CDR3 reads TGTGCCAGCAGCCTGGGACAGGGGGACAAAAACATTCAGTACTTC. The V call is TRBV7-9, the J call TRBJ2-4, with 11 positions matching TRBD1. Trimming cost V 5 bases and J 3 bases; bases outside gene matches: 3. CDR1 and CDR2 from the germline V gene are SEHNR and FQNEAQ (reference sequence). The CDR3 runs to 15 residues.

This clone was detected only a few times. The chain recombines TRBV5-1 with TRBJ1-2, with 7 nucleotides matching TRBD1. Germline-derived CDR1 and CDR2 are SGHRS and YFSETQ. The junction had 8 bases not matched to a gene; V was cut back by 0 bases and J by 6 bases. This CDR3 is built from 15 residues. The CDR3: CASSLVPGGRDGYTF. In nucleotides, the CDR3 is TGCGCCAGCAGCTTGGTCCCAGGGGGAAGAGATGGCTACACCTTC.

The chain recombines TRBV7-9 with TRBJ2-7; no clear D gene. V lost 5 bases and J lost 6, with 11 bases in between. This CDR3 has 12 amino acids. Germline V gene lookup returns CDR1 SEHNR and CDR2 FQNEAQ (reference sequence). CDR3 sequence: CASSQSNLEQYF. CDR3 coding DNA: TGTGCCAGCAGCCAAAGCAATCTCGAGCAGTACTTC.